One and the same sample provided the 27 T cell receptor beta chains below, sequenced in a study of blood T cell repertoires in COVID-19. TCRdb keeps only in-frame clones here, not all; method: immunoSEQ multiplex PCR. This table holds roughly 150,000 clones, around 82% found once. Material: peripheral blood. The receptors stem from a man in his 70s with active or convalescent COVID-19.

The chain couples TRBV6-5 to TRBJ1-6, with 9 bases aligning to TRBD1. Germline CDR1 is MNHEY and CDR2 is SVGAGI. Trimming took 0 bases from V and 6 from J; bases not matched to a gene: 0. CDR3 length: 15 residues. The CDR3 DNA sequence: TGTGCCAGCAGTTACTCGGGACAGGGTAATTCACCCCTCCACTTT. Encoded protein: CASSYSGQGNSPLHF.

Ten or more counts support this clone. The chain joins TRBV3-1 (or the pseudogene TRBV3-2) to TRBJ2-2; weak D call: TRBD2 (6 bases). This CDR3 has 15 amino acids. Trimming removed 4 bases at V and 8 bases at J, with 17 bases between. CDR1 and CDR2 from the germline V gene are LGHDT and YNNKEL (reference sequence). CDR3 residues: CASSLGTPAGGELFF. The CDR3 coding sequence is TGTGCCAGCAGCCTCGGGACTCCCGCAGGGGGGGAGCTGTTTTTT.

J is TRBJ2-3 and V is TRBV19, with D tentatively TRBD2 (7 bases). The CDR3 runs to 14 residues. Germline assignment: CDR1 LNHDA and CDR2 SQIVND (reference sequence). The germline V and J ends were trimmed by 3 bases and 5 bases, with 12 bases remaining between them. The CDR3 is CASSIGGRVDTQYF. In DNA, the CDR3 is TGTGCCAGTAGTATCGGGGGGCGCGTAGATACGCAGTATTTT.

The V gene is TRBV6-2 or TRBV6-3, the J gene TRBJ2-5; unclear D gene. Between the trimmed V and J ends, which lost 8 bases and 2 bases, there was a span of 12 bases. The CDR3 has 13 amino acids. Looked up from germline, CDR1 is MNHEY and CDR2 is SVGEGT. The CDR3 nucleotides are TGTGCCAGCGGCCCTCGGTTTCAAGAGACCCAGTACTTC. Protein product: CASGPRFQETQYF.

The V and J genes are TRBV29-1 and TRBJ1-2; 10 bases align to TRBD1. This CDR3 region has 13 residues. With 4 bases clipped from V and 2 bases from J, the junction kept 1 base outside the gene matches. The V gene's germline CDR1 is SQVTM and CDR2 ANQGSEA. The CDR3 DNA sequence: TGCAGCGTTGGGGGACAGGGGAACTATGGCTACACCTTC. It specifies CSVGGQGNYGYTF.

The chain uses TRBV5-1 and TRBJ2-3; possibly TRBD2 for D (6 bases). From germline, CDR1 is SGHRS and CDR2 YFSETQ. This CDR3 spans 14 amino acids. Trimming shortened V by 3 bases and J by 5 bases, and 13 bases separated the two germline ends. CDR3 amino acids: CASSSGRGIDTQYF. In DNA, the CDR3 is TGCGCCAGCAGCTCCGGGCGGGGAATAGATACGCAGTATTTT.

J is TRBJ1-2 and V is TRBV19; D is ambiguous. Trimming removed 4 bases at V and 5 bases at J, with 17 bases between. This CDR3 region has 15 residues. CDR1 is LNHDA and CDR2 is SQIVND in the germline V gene (reference sequence). In nucleotides, the CDR3 is TGTGCCAGTAGTAAATACACGGATCTGAGGTATGGCTACACCTTC. It yields the protein CASSKYTDLRYGYTF. The variable domain in full, completed from reference TRBV19 and TRBJ1-2, reads DGGITQSPKYLFRKEGQNVTLSCEQNLNHDAMYWYRQDPGQGLRLIYYSQIVNDFQKGDIAEGYSVSREKKESFPLTVTSAQKNPTAFYLCASSKYTDLRYGYTFGSGTRLTVV.

This chain connects TRBV29-1 to TRBJ1-2; D may be TRBD1 (5 bases). Germline lookup yields CDR1 SQVTM and CDR2 ANQGSEA. CDR3 length: 11 amino acids. The CDR3 nucleotides read TGCACCTCACAAGCGGGGGGAGGCTACACCTTC. It yields the protein CTSQAGGGYTF.

The chain carries TRBV5-4 and TRBJ2-7; 9 nucleotides agree with TRBD1. The CDR3 length is 15 residues. Germline V gene lookup returns CDR1 SGHNT and CDR2 YYREEE (reference sequence). V was clipped by 4 bases and J by 2 bases; unmatched bases: 7. CDR3 sequence: CASSPGQGITYEQYF. CDR3 coding DNA: TGTGCCAGCAGCCCAGGACAGGGGATAACCTACGAGCAGTACTTC.

This chain links TRBV7-2 with TRBJ1-5; 10 bases line up with TRBD1. With V trimmed by 1 base and J by 0 bases, 6 bases remained unmatched. Germline loops: CDR1 SGHTA, CDR2 FQGNSA. The CDR3 totals 18 residues. This chain's CDR3 is CASSLGGTGAYSNQPQHF. DNA of the CDR3: TGTGCCAGCAGCTTAGGAGGGACAGGGGCCTATAGCAATCAGCCCCAGCATTTT. The whole variable domain, remainder taken from reference TRBV7-2 and TRBJ1-5, is GAGVSQSPSNKVTEKGKDVELRCDPISGHTALYWYRQSLGQGLEFLIYFQGNSAPDKSGLPSDRFSAERTGGSVSTLTIQRTQQEDSAVYLCASSLGGTGAYSNQPQHFGDGTRLSIL.

This chain connects TRBV3-1 (or the pseudogene TRBV3-2) to TRBJ2-5; weak D call: TRBD2 (6 bases). Per the germline V gene, CDR1 is LGHDT and CDR2 is YNNKEL (reference sequence). The CDR3 is 16 amino acids. The V gene lost 0 bases and the J gene lost 1 base, with 12 bases spanning the gap. CDR3 protein: CASSQEGGRLQETQYF. The CDR3 DNA reads as TGTGCCAGCAGCCAAGAGGGAGGACGGCTCCAAGAGACCCAGTACTTC.

This chain uses TRBV2 with TRBJ2-7; 9 bases are a match to TRBD1. After removal of 5 bases from V and 4 bases from J, the junction contained 6 bases not matched to a gene. Germline V gene sequence: CDR1 SNHLY, CDR2 FYNNEI. The length of the CDR3 is 14 residues. CDR3 DNA sequence: TGTGCCAGCAGTTTCGGGACAGGGAGATACGAGCAGTACTTC. Its protein product is CASSFGTGRYEQYF.

The V gene is TRBV11-3, the J gene TRBJ2-1; 7 nucleotides agree with TRBD1. Germline CDR1 is SGHNT and CDR2 is YENEEA. This CDR3 contains 13 residues. The ends lost 4 bases at V and 10 bases at J; junction bases unmatched: 7. CDR3 bases: TGTGCCAGCAGCTCCTCCGGGACAGTCGAGCAGTTCTTC. Protein product: CASSSSGTVEQFF.

The rearrangement links TRBV12-3 or TRBV12-4 to TRBJ2-7, with D unresolved. With 5 bases removed from V and 2 bases from J, the gap between germline ends came to 10 bases. The CDR3 has 13 amino acids. The CDR3 loop is CASSLLETYEQYF. CDR3 nucleotides: TGTGCCAGCAGTCTCTTGGAGACCTACGAGCAGTACTTC.

The CDR3 DNA follows: TGTGCCAGCAGCAGCAGGGTCGGGGGAAGGTACGAGCAGTACTTC. Its protein product is CASSSRVGGRYEQYF. The chain has TRBV7-9 and TRBJ2-7; a weak D match, TRBD2 (6 bases). V was trimmed by 5 bases and J by 4 bases, leaving 18 bases between them. CDR1 and CDR2 (germline): SEHNR, FQNEAQ (reference sequence). This CDR3 has 15 amino acids.

The CDR3 loop reads CASSWQGSGNTIYF. In DNA, the CDR3 is TGTGCCAGCAGCTGGCAGGGCTCTGGAAACACCATATATTTT. J is TRBJ1-3 and V is TRBV5-6, with D tentatively TRBD1 (5 bases). This CDR3 is 14 amino acids long. V was cut by 3 bases and J by 0 bases, with 7 bases left in between. Germline assignment: CDR1 SGHDT and CDR2 YYEEEE.

The rearrangement links TRBV28 to TRBJ2-6, with D tentatively TRBD2 (5 bases). The CDR3 loop spans 18 amino acids. Trimming removed 1 base from V and 0 bases from J, with 13 bases in between. Germline V gene sequence: CDR1 MDHEN, CDR2 SYDVKM. CDR3 coding DNA: TGTGCCAGCAGTTTATCCGAGGGCCGGATCTCTGGGGCCAACGTCCTGACTTTC. It encodes CASSLSEGRISGANVLTF.

This clone has a single count. The chain has TRBV3-1 (or the pseudogene TRBV3-2) and TRBJ2-3; 7 positions match TRBD2. The CDR3 has 16 residues. V lost 0 bases, J lost 0 bases, and 3 bases stayed unmatched. Per germline, CDR1 LGHDT and CDR2 YNNKEL (reference sequence). In nucleotides, the CDR3 is TGTGCCAGCAGCCAAGAACCTAGCGGAAGCACAGATACGCAGTATTTT. Its translation: CASSQEPSGSTDTQYF.

The V and J genes are TRBV9 and TRBJ2-3; TRBD2 agrees at 8 bases. The J segment lost 0 bases and the V segment lost 7 bases, leaving 7 bases of the junction unmatched. Germline CDR1 is SGDLS and CDR2 is YYNGEE. This CDR3 has 15 residues. The CDR3 DNA sequence: TGTGCCAGCTCGCGGGGGGCAACTAGCACAGATACGCAGTATTTT. Its translation: CASSRGATSTDTQYF.

This sequence joins TRBV24-1 and TRBJ2-1; the D is unclear. V shed 2 bases and J shed 5 bases, with 6 bases lying between them. The CDR3 runs to 13 residues. From germline, CDR1 is KGHDR and CDR2 SFDVKD. This CDR3 is CATSDSPDNEQFF. The CDR3 DNA sequence: TGTGCCACCAGTGATTCGCCGGACAATGAGCAGTTCTTC.

The CDR3 loop is CASSLSSYNSPLHF. The CDR3 DNA is TGTGCCAGCAGTTTGAGCTCCTATAATTCACCCCTCCACTTT. The J gene is TRBJ1-6, the V gene TRBV27; D gene uncertain. V was cut by 3 bases and J by 0 bases, with 3 bases left in between. This CDR3 has 14 amino acids. CDR1 and CDR2 (germline): MNHEY, SMNVEV (reference sequence).

The chain employs TRBV5-4 and TRBJ1-1, with D perhaps matching TRBD1 (5 bases). V was cut by 4 bases and J by 6 bases, with 16 bases left in between. This CDR3 region has 14 residues. The germline gives CDR1 SGHNT, CDR2 YYREEE (reference sequence). The CDR3 region is CASSPGGVVSEAFF. The CDR3 DNA is TGTGCCAGCAGCCCCGGGGGGGTGGTCTCTGAAGCTTTCTTT.

The J gene is TRBJ1-5, the V gene TRBV7-2; 7 bases are shared with TRBD1. The CDR3 consists of 15 residues. Germline-derived CDR1 and CDR2 are SGHTA and FQGNSA. J lost 3 bases, V lost 3 bases, and 5 bases had no gene match. As DNA, the CDR3 is TGTGCCAGCAGCTTGCGACAGGGTTACAATCAGCCCCAGCATTTT. It yields the protein CASSLRQGYNQPQHF.

This rearrangement joins TRBV7-2 to TRBJ1-3, with TRBD1 matching 7 bases. This CDR3 region has 15 residues. V trimming: 5 bases; J trimming: 2 bases; junction bases outside the gene matches: 6. Germline-derived CDR1 and CDR2 are SGHTA and FQGNSA. The CDR3 DNA reads as TGTGCCAGCAGCCAATTGAGGGGGCCTGGAAACACCATATATTTT. Translating gives CASSQLRGPGNTIYF. Based on the CDR3 plus reference TRBV7-2 and TRBJ1-3, the full variable domain is GAGVSQSPSNKVTEKGKDVELRCDPISGHTALYWYRQSLGQGLEFLIYFQGNSAPDKSGLPSDRFSAERTGGSVSTLTIQRTQQEDSAVYLCASSQLRGPGNTIYFGEGSWLTVV.

V gene TRBV7-2 combines with J gene TRBJ1-2, with a weak D call TRBD1 (6 bases). CDR3 size: 13 residues. Germline CDR1 SGHTA, CDR2 FQGNSA. Trimming stripped 7 bases from V and 4 bases from J, with 13 bases between. CDR3 sequence (DNA): TGTGCCAGCACCTACTCCAGGGGCTATGGCTACACCTTC. Protein sequence: CASTYSRGYGYTF.

The rearrangement joins TRBV5-4 to TRBJ2-3; 11 nucleotides match TRBD2. Per the germline V gene, CDR1 is SGHNT and CDR2 is YYREEE (reference sequence). With V trimmed by 6 bases and J by 1 base, 10 bases remained unmatched. This CDR3 spans 17 amino acids. The CDR3 nucleotides read TGTGCCAGCAAAGGGACTAGCGGTCTGGGGGGCACAGATACGCAGTATTTT. Translation: CASKGTSGLGGTDTQYF.

The chain employs TRBV28 and TRBJ1-2; 10 nucleotides match TRBD1. This CDR3 is built from 16 residues. V was pared by 3 bases and J by 1 base, with 5 bases of the junction left unmatched. CDR1 MDHEN and CDR2 SYDVKM come from the germline V gene. CDR3 coding DNA: TGTGCCAGCAGTTTTAGACAGGGGGCTATTAACTATGGCTACACCTTC. Translating it yields CASSFRQGAINYGYTF.